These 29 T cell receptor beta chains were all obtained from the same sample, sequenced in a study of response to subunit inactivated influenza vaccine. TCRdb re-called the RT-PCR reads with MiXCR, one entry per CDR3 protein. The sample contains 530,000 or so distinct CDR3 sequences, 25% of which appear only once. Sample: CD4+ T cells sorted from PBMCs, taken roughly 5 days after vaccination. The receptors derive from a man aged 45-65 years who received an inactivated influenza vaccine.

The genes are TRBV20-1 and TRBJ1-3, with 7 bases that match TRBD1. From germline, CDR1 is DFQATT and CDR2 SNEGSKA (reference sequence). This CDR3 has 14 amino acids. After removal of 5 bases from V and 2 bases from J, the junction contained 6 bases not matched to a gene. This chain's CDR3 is CSARQGLTGNTIYF. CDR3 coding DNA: TGCAGTGCTCGACAGGGATTGACTGGAAACACCATATATTTT.

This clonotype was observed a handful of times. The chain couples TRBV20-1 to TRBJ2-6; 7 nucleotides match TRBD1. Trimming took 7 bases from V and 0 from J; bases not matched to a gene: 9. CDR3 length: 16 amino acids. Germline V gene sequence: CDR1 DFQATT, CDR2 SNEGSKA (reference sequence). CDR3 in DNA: TGCAGTGAAACCGGGACAGACTACTCTGGGGCCAACGTCCTGACTTTC. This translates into CSETGTDYSGANVLTF.

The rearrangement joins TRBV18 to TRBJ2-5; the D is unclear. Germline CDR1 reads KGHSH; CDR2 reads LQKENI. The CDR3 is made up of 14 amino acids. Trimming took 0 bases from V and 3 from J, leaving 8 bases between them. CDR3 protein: CASSPPKPEETQYF. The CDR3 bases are TGTGCCAGCTCACCACCGAAGCCAGAAGAGACCCAGTACTTC.

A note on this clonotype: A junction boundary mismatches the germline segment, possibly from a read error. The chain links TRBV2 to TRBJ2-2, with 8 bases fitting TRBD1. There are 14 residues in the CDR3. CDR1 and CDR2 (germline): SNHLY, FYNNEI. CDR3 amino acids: CASKTDRAAGELVF. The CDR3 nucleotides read TGTGCCAGCAAGACGGACAGGGCGGCCGGGGAGCTGGTTTTT.

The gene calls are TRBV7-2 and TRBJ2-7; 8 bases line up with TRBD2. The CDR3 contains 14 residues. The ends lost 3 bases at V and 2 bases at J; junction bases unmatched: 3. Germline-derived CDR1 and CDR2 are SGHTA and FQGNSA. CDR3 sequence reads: CASSFSGVPYEQYF. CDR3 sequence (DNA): TGTGCCAGCAGCTTTAGCGGGGTACCCTACGAGCAGTACTTC.

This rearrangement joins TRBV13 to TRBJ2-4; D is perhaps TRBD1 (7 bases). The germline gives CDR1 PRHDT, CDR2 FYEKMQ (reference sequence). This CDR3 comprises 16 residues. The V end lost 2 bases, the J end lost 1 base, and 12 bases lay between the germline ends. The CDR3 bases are TGTGCCAGCAGCTTAAACAGGGGACTCGCCAAAAACATTCAGTACTTC. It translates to CASSLNRGLAKNIQYF.

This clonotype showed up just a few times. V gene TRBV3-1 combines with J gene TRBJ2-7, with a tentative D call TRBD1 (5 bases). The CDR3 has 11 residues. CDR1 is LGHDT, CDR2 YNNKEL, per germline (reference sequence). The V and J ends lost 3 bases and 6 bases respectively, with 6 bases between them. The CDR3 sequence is CASSHTGEQYF. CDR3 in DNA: TGTGCCAGCAGCCACACAGGCGAGCAGTACTTC.

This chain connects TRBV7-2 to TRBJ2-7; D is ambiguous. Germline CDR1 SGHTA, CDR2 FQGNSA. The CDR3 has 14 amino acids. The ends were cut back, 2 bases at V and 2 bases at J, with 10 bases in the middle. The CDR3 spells CASSLLVSPYEQYF. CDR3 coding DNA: TGTGCCAGCAGCTTATTGGTCAGCCCCTACGAGCAGTACTTC.

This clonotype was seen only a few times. CDR3 bases: TGCAGTGCGCCGACACTGACCGGGGAGCTGTTTTTT. Translation: CSAPTLTGELFF. The chain recombines TRBV20-1 with TRBJ2-2, with D hard to call. The ends were cut back, 6 bases at V and 5 bases at J, with 10 bases in the middle. The germline V gene encodes CDR1 DFQATT and CDR2 SNEGSKA (reference sequence). This CDR3 region has 12 residues.

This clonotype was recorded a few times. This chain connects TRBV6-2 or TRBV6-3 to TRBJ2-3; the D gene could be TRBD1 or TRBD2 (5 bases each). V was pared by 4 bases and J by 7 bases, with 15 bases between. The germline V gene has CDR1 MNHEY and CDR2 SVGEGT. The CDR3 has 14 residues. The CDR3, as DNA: TGTGCCAGCAGTTCCGGGACCTCGGTGCATACGCAGTATTTT. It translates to CASSSGTSVHTQYF.

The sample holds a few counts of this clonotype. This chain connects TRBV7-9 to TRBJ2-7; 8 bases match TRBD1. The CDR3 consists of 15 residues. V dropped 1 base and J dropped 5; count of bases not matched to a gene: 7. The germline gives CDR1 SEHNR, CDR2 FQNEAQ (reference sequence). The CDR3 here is CASSLVGQGANEQYF. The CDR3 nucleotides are TGTGCCAGCAGCTTAGTGGGGCAGGGGGCTAACGAGCAGTACTTC.

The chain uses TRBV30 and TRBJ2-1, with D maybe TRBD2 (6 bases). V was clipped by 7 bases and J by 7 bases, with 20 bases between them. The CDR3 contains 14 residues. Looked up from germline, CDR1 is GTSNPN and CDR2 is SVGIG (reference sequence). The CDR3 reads CAFSLEAGLNEQFF. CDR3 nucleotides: TGTGCCTTCTCCTTAGAAGCGGGCTTAAATGAGCAGTTCTTC.

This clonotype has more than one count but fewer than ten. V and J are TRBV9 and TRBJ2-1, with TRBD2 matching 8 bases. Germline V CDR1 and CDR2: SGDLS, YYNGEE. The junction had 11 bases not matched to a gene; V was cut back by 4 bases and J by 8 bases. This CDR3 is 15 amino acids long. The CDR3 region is CASSPSTSGEHEQFF. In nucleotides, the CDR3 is TGTGCCAGCAGCCCTAGCACTAGCGGAGAACATGAGCAGTTCTTC.

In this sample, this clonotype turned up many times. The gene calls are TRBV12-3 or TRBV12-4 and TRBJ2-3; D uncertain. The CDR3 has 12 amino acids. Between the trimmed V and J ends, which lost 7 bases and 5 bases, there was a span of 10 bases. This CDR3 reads CASTPSVDTQYF. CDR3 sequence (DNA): TGTGCCAGCACCCCCTCGGTAGATACGCAGTATTTT.

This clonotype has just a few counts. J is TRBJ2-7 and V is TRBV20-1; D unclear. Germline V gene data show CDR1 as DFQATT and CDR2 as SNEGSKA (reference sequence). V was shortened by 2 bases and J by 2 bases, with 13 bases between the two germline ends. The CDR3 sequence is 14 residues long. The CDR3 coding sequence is TGCAGTGCTAGACGGGCCGGGCAGACCTACGAGCAGTACTTC. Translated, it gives CSARRAGQTYEQYF.

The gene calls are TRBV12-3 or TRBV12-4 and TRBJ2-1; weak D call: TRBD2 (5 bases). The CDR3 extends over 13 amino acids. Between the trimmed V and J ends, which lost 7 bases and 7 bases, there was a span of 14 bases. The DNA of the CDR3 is TGTGCCAGCACGGGGAGCAGGAGGAATGAGCAGTTCTTC. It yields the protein CASTGSRRNEQFF.

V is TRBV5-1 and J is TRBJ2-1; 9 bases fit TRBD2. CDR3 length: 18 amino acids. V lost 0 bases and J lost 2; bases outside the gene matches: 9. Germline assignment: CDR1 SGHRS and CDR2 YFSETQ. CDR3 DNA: TGCGCCAGCAGCTTGGACCCCTTGGCGGGGGGGACCTACAATGAGCAGTTCTTC. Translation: CASSLDPLAGGTYNEQFF.

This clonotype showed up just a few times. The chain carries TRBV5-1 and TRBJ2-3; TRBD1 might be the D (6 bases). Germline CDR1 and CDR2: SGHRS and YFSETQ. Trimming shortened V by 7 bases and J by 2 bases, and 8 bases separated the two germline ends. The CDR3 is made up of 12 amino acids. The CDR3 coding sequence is TGCGCCAGCCGGGACATCACAGATACGCAGTATTTT. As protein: CASRDITDTQYF.

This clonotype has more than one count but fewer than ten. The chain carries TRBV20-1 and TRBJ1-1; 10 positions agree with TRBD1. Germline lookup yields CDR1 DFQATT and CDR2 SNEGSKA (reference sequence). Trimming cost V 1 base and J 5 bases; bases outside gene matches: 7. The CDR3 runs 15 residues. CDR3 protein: CSARGPGQGLTEAFF. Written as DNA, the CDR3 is TGCAGTGCTAGAGGACCGGGACAGGGGTTGACTGAAGCTTTCTTT.

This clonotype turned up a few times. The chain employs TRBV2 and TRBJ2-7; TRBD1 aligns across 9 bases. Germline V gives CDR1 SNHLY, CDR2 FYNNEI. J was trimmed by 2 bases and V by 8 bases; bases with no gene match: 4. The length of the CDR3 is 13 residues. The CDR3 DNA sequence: TGTGCCAGCCGGGACAGGGTCACCTACGAGCAGTACTTC. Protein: CASRDRVTYEQYF.

This chain's CDR3 is CASSPRLAGGRNEQFF. CDR3 coding DNA: TGTGCCAGCAGTCCCAGACTAGCGGGAGGGCGGAATGAGCAGTTCTTC. The chain has TRBV6-2 or TRBV6-3 and TRBJ2-1, with 14 bases aligning to TRBD2. Losses at the gene ends were 5 bases for V and 7 bases for J; bases not matched to a gene: 7. The CDR3 contains 16 residues. Germline V gene data show CDR1 as MNHEY and CDR2 as SVGEGT.

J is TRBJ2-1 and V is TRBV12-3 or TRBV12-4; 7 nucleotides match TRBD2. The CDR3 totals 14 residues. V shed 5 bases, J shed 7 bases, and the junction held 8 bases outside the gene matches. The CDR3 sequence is CASSQKWGGNEQFF. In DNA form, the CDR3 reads TGTGCCAGCAGTCAAAAGTGGGGGGGGAATGAGCAGTTCTTC.

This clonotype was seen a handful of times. CDR3 DNA sequence: TGCAGTGCTAGATCCGGGACAGGCCCGTCGGGCTACACCTTC. Protein sequence: CSARSGTGPSGYTF. V gene TRBV20-1 combines with J gene TRBJ1-2, with 8 bases identical to TRBD1. Germline values: CDR1 DFQATT, CDR2 SNEGSKA (reference sequence). V lost 2 bases to trimming and J lost 8 bases; unmatched junction nucleotides: 10. The CDR3 runs to 14 residues.

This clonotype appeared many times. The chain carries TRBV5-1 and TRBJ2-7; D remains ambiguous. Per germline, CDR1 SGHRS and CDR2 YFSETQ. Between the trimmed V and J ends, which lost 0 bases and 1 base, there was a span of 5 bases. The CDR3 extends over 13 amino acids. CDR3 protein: CASSLEVSYEQYF. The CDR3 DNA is TGCGCCAGCAGCTTGGAGGTTTCCTACGAGCAGTACTTC.

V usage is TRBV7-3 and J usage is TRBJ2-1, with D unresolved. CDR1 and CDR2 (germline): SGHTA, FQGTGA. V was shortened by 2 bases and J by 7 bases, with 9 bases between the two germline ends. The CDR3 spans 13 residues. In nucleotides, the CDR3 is TGTGCCAGCAGCTTAGGTTCAGAGAATGAGCAGTTCTTC. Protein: CASSLGSENEQFF.

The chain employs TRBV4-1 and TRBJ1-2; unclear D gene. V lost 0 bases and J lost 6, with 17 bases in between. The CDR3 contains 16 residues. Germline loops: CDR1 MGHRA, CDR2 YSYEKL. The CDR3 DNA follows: TGCGCCAGCAGCCAAGATCTTAATGTCGGTGAAAATGGCTACACCTTC. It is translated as CASSQDLNVGENGYTF.

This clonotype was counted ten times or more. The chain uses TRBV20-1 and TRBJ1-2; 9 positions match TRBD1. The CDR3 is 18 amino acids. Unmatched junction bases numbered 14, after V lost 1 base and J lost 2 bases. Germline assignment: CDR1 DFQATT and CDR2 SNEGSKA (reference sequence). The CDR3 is CSARGLWGQGRRNYGYTF. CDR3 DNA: TGCAGTGCTAGAGGGTTATGGGGACAGGGAAGGAGGAACTATGGCTACACCTTC.

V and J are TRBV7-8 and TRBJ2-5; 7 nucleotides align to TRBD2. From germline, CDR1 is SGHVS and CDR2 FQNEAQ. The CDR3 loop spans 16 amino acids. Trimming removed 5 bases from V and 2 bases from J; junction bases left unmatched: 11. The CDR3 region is CASSPGTITFQETQYF. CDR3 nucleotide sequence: TGTGCCAGCAGCCCAGGGACTATAACCTTTCAAGAGACCCAGTACTTC.

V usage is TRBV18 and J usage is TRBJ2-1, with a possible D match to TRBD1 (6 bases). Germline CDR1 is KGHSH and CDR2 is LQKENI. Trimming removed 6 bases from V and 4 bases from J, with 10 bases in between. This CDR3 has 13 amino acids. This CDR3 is CASSHRDYNEQFF. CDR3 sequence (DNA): TGTGCCAGCTCCCACAGGGATTACAATGAGCAGTTCTTC.